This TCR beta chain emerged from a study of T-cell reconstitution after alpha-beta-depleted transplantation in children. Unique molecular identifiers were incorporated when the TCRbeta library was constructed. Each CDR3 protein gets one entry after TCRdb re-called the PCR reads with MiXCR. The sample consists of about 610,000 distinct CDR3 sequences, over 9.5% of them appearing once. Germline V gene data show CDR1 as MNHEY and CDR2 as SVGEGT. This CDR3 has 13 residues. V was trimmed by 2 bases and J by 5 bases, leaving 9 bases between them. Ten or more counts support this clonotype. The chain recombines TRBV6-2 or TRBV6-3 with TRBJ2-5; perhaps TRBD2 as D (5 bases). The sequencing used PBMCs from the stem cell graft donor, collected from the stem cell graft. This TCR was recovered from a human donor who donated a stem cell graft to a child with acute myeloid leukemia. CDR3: CASSYGSGETQYF. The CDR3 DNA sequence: TGTGCCAGCAGTTACGGCAGCGGCGAGACCCAGTACTTC.